This T cell receptor (beta chain) was obtained from a study of blood T cells in healthy people across ages. A second about 6 to 12 cycle PCR used barcoded and J-beta primers. Tagging of each cDNA molecule was performed by a template-switch adaptor with 12 random nucleotides. One entry per CDR3 protein results from TCRdb running MiXCR on the 5' RACE reads. This table holds hundreds of thousands of distinct CDR3 sequences, 25% to 30% found once. The people who gave samples were healthy Caucasians from Russia, aged roughly 6 to 90. V was cut by 4 bases and J by 7 bases, with 17 bases left in between. Germline loops: CDR1 SGDLS, CDR2 YYNGEE. The CDR3 consists of 14 residues. Study-level findings and limits: Diversity was estimated from one million T cells, and these estimates were considered underestimates.

This clonotype was detected many times. What it recognizes is unknown. This sequence joins TRBV9 and TRBJ1-2, with D maybe TRBD1 (5 bases). The sequenced sample was blood. This TCR was recovered from a woman of 80 years or more in good health. CDR3 protein: CASSPTPDGGGYTF. CDR3 coding DNA: TGTGCCAGCAGCCCTACTCCGGACGGGGGTGGCTACACCTTC.